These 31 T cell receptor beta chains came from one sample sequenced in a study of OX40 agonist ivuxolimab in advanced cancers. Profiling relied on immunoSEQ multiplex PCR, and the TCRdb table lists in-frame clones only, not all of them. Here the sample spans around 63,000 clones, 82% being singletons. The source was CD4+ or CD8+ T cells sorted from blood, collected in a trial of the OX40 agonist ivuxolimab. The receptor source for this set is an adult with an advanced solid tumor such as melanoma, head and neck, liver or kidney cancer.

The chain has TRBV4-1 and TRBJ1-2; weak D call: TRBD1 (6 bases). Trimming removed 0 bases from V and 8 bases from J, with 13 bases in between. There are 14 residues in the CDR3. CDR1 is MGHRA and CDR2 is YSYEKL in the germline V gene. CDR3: CASSQDGRGWGYTF. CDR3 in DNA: TGCGCCAGCAGCCAAGATGGCAGGGGCTGGGGCTACACCTTC.

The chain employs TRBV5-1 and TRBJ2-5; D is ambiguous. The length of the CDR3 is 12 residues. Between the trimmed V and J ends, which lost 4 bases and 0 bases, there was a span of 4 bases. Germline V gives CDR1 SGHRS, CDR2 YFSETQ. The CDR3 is CASSGNQETQYF. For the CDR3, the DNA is TGCGCCAGCAGCGGGAACCAAGAGACCCAGTACTTC. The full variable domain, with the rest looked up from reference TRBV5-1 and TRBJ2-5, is KAGVTQTPRYLIKTRGQQVTLSCSPISGHRSVSWYQQTPGQGLQFLFEYFSETQRNKGNFPGRFSGRQFSNSRSEMNVSTLELGDSALYLCASSGNQETQYFGPGTRLLVL.

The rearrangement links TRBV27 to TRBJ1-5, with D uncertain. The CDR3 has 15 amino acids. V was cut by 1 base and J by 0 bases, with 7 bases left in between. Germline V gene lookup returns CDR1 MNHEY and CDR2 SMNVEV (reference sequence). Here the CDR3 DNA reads TGTGCCAGCAGTTTATACGGGTATAGCAATCAGCCCCAGCATTTT. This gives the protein CASSLYGYSNQPQHF.

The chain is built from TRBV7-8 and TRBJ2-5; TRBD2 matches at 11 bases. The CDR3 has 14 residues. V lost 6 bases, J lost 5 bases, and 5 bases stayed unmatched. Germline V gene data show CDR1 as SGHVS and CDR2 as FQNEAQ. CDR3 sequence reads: CASRTLAGVETQYF. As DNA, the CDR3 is TGTGCCAGCAGGACACTAGCGGGGGTGGAGACCCAGTACTTC.

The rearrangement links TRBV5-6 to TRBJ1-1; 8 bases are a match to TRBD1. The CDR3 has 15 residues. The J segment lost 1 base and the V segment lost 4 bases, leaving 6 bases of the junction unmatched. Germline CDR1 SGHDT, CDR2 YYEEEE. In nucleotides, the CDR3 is TGTGCCAGCAGCCGACGGACAGGGAGGAACACTGAAGCTTTCTTT. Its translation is CASSRRTGRNTEAFF. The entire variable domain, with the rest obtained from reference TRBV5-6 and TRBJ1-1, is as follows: DAGVTQSPTHLIKTRGQQVTLRCSPKSGHDTVSWYQQALGQGPQFIFQYYEEEERQRGNFPDRFSGHQFPNYSSELNVNALLLGDSALYLCASSRRTGRNTEAFFGQGTRLTVV.

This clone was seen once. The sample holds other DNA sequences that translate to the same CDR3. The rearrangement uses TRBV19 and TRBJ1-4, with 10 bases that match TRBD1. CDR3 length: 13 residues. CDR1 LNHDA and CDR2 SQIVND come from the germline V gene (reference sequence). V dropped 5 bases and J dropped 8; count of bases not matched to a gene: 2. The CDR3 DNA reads TGTGCCAGTAGTCGGGACAGGGGCGAAAAACTGTTTTTT. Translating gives CASSRDRGEKLFF.

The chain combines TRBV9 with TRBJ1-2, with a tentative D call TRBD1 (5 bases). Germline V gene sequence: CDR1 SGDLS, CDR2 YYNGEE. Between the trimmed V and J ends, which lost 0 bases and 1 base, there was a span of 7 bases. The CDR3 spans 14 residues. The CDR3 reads CASSVERGNYGYTF. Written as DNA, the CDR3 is TGTGCCAGCAGCGTAGAGAGGGGTAACTATGGCTACACCTTC. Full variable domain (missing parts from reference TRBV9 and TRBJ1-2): DSGVTQTPKHLITATGQRVTLRCSPRSGDLSVYWYQQSLDQGLQFLIQYYNGEERAKGNILERFSAQQFPDLHSELNLSSLELGDSALYFCASSVERGNYGYTFGSGTRLTVV.

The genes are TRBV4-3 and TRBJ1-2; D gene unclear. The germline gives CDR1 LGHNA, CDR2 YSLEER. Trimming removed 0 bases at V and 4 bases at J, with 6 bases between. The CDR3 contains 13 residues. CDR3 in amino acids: CASSQERSYGYTF. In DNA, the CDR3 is TGCGCCAGCAGCCAAGAAAGGAGCTATGGCTACACCTTC.

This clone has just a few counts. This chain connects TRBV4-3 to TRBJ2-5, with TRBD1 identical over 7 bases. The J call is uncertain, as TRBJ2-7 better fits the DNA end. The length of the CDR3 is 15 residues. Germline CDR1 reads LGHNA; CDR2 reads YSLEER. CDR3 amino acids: CASSRWGQSSYEQYF. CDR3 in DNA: TGCGCCAGCAGCCGCTGGGGACAGAGCTCCTACGAGCAGTACTTC.

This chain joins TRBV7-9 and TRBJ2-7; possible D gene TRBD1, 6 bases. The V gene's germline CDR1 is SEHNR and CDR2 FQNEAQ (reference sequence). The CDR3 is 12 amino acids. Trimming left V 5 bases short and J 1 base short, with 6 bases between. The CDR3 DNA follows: TGTGCCAGCAGCCAGGGGTCCTACGAGCAGTACGTC. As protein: CASSQGSYEQYV.

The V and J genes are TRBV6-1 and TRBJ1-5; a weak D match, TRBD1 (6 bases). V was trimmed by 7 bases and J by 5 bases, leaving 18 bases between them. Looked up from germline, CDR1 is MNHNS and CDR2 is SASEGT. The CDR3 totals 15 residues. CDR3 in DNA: TGTGCCAGCATGGGCGATCAGGGGTCCTATCAGCCCCAGCATTTT. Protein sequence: CASMGDQGSYQPQHF.

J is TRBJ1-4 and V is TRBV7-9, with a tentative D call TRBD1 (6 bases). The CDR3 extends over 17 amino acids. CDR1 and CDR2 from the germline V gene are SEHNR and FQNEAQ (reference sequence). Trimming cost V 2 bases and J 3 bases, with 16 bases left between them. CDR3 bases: TGTGCCAGCAGCTTAAGGGGGAAGGGGAGGGCTAATGAAAAACTGTTTTTT. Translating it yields CASSLRGKGRANEKLFF.

DNA for the CDR3: TGTGCCAGCAGTGAGAAAGGGGTCTCACCCCTCCACTTT. This encodes CASSEKGVSPLHF. V is TRBV6-4 and J is TRBJ1-6, with D possibly being TRBD1 (5 bases). Germline values: CDR1 MRHNA, CDR2 SNTAGT. V was shortened by 3 bases and J by 10 bases, with 10 bases between the two germline ends. The CDR3 contains 13 residues.

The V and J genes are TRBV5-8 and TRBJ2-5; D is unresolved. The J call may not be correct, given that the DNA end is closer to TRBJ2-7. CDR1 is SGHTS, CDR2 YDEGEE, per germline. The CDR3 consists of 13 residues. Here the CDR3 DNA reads TGTGCCAGCAGCTTGGTGGGGAAGGCCGAGCAGTACTTC. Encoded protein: CASSLVGKAEQYF.

The CDR3 DNA is TGCAGCGCCCGACAGGGATTCAACGAGCAGTACTTC. Protein product: CSARQGFNEQYF. The chain joins TRBV29-1 to TRBJ2-5, with 7 bases lining up with TRBD1. The end of the DNA aligns better with TRBJ2-7, so the J call may be wrong. The CDR3 consists of 12 residues. CDR1 and CDR2 from the germline V gene are SQVTM and ANQGSEA.

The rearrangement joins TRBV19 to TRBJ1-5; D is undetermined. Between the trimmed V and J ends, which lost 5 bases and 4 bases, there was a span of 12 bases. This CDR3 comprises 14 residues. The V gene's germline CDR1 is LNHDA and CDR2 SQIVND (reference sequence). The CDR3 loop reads CASSPVNRNQPQHF. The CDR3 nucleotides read TGTGCCAGTAGTCCCGTAAACAGAAATCAGCCCCAGCATTTT.

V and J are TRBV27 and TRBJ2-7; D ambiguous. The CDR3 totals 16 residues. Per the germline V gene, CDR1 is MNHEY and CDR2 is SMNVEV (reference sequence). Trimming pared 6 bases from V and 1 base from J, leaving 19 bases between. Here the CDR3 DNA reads TGTGCCAGCAGAATTCCGCACCCCTTCCCTTCCTACGAGCAGTACTTC. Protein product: CASRIPHPFPSYEQYF.

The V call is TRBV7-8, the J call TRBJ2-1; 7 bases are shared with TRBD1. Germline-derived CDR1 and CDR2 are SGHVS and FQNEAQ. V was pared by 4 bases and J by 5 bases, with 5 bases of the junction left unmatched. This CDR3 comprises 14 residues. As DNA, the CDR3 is TGTGCCAGCAGCTCCGACGACAGGGACAATGAGCAGTTCTTC. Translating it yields CASSSDDRDNEQFF.

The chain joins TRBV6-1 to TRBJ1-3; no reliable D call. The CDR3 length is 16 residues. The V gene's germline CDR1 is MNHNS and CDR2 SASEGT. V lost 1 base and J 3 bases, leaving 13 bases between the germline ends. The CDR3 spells CASSEEAVLFGNTIYF. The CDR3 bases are TGTGCCAGCAGTGAAGAGGCAGTACTCTTTGGAAACACCATATATTTT.

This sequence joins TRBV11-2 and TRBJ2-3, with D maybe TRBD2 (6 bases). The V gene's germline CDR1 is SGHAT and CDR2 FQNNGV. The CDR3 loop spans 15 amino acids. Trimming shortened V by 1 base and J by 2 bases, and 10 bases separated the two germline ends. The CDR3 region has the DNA TGTGCCAGCAGCTTAGGGGGACTCCTCACAGATACGCAGTATTTT. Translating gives CASSLGGLLTDTQYF.

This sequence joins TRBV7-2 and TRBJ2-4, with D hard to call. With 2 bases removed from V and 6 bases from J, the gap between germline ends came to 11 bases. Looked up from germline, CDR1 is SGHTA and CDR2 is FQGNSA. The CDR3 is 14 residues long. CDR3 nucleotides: TGTGCCAGCAGCTTATTGAACGGCGGAAACATTCAGTACTTC. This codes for CASSLLNGGNIQYF.

Here the CDR3 reads CASRRQGANEAFF. The CDR3 DNA reads as TGTGCCAGCAGGCGACAGGGGGCAAATGAAGCTTTCTTT. The chain couples TRBV27 to TRBJ1-1; 10 bases match TRBD1. V was pared by 6 bases and J by 7 bases, with 5 bases of the junction left unmatched. The germline gives CDR1 MNHEY, CDR2 SMNVEV (reference sequence). The CDR3 covers 13 residues.

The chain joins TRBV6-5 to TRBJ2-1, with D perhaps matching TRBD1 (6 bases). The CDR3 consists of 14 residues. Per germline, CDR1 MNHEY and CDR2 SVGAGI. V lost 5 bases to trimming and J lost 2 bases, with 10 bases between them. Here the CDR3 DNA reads TGTGCCAGCAGTGCCGGACAGCCCTACAATGAGCAGTTCTTC. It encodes CASSAGQPYNEQFF.

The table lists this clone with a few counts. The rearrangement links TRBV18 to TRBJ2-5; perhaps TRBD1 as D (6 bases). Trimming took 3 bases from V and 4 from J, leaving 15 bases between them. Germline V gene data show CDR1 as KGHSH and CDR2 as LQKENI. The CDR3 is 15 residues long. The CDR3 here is CASSPSRGEGETQYF. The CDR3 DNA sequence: TGTGCCAGCTCACCTAGCAGGGGCGAGGGAGAGACCCAGTACTTC.

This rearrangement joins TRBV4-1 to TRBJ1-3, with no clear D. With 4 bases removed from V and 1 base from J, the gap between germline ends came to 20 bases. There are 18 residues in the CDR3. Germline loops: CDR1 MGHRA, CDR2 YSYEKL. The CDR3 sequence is CASSPGRAYPASGNTIYF. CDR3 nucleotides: TGCGCCAGCAGCCCAGGTCGGGCGTACCCGGCTTCTGGAAACACCATATATTTT.

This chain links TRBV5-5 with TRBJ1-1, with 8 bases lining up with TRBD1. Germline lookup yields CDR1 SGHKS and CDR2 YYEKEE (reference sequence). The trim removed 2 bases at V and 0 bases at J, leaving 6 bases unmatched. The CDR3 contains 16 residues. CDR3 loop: CASSLYRQGMNTEAFF. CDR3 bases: TGTGCCAGCAGCTTATACCGACAGGGGATGAACACTGAAGCTTTCTTT.

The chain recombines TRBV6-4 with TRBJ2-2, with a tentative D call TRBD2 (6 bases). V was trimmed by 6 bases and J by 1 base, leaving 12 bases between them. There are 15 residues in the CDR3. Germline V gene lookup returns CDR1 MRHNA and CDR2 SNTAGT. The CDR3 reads CASSPARGNTGELFF. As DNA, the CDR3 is TGTGCCAGCAGCCCAGCGCGGGGGAACACCGGGGAGCTGTTTTTT.

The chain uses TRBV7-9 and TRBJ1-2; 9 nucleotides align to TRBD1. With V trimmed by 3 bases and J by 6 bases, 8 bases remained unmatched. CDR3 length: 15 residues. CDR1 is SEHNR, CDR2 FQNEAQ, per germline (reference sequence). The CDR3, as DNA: TGTGCCAGCAGCTTGCCGGGACAGGGCGTGGATGGCTACACCTTC. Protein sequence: CASSLPGQGVDGYTF.

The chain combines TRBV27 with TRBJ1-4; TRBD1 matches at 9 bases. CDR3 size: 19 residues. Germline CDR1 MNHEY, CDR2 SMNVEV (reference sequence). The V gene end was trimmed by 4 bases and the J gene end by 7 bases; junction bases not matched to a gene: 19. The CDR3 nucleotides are TGTGCCAGCAGTTCCACCCCCCGGGGGACAGGGAGTCTGGGTGAAAAACTGTTTTTT. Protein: CASSSTPRGTGSLGEKLFF.

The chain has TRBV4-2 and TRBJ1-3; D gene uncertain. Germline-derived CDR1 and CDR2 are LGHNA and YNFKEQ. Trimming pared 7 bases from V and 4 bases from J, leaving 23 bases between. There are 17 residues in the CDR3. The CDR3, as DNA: TGTGCCAGCAAAGGTGTTCGGGATTACGAAGCGGGAAACACCATATATTTT. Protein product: CASKGVRDYEAGNTIYF.

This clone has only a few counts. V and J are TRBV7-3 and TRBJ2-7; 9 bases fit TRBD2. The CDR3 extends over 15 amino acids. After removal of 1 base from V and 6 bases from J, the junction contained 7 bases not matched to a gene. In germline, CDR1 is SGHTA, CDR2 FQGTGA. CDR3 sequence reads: CASSLIGGRASEQYF. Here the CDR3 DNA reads TGTGCCAGCAGCTTAATTGGCGGGAGGGCCTCCGAGCAGTACTTC.